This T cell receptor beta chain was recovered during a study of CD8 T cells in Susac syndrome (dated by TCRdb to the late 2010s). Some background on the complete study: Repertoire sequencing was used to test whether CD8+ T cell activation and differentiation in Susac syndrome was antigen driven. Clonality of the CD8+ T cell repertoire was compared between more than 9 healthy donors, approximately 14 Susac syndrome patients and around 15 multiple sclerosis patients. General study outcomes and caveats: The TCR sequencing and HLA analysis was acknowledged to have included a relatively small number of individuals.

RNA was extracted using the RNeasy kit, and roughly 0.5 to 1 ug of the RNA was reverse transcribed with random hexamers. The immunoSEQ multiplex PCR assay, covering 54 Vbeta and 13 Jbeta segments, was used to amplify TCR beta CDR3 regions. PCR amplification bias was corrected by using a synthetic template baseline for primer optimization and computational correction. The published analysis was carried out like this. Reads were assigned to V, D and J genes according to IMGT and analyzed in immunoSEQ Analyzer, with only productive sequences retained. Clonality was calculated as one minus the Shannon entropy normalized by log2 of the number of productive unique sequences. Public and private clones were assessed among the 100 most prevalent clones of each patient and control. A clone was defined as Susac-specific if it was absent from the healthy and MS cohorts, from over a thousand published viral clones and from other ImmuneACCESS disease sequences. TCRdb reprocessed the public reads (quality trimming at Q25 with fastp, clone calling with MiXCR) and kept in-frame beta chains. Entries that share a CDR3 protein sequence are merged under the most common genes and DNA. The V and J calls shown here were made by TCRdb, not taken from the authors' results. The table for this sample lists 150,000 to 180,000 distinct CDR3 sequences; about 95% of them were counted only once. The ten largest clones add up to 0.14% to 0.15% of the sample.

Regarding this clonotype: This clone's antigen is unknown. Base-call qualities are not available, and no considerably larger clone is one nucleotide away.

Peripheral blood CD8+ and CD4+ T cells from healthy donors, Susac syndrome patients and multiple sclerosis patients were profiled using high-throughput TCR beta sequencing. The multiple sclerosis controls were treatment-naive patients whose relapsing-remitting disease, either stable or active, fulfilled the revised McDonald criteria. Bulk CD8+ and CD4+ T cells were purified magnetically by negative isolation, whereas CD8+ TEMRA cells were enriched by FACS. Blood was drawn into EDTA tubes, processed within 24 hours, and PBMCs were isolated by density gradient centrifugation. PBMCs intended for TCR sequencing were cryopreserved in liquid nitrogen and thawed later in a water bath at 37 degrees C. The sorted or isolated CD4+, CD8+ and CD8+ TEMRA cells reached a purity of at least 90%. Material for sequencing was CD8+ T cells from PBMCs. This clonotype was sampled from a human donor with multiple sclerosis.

The CDR3 region reads CAWSPGNTEAFF. The DNA reads as follows: TGTGCCTGGAGTCCGGGAAACACTGAAGCTTTCTTT. The chain is made from TRBV30 and TRBJ1-1; the D gene is unclear. The junction shows trimming of 2 bases on V and 2 bases on J, plus 6 bases between the germline ends. The CDR3 has 12 amino acids, counting the end cysteine and phenylalanine. Here the CDR3 DNA is all that survives: 36 bases in frame from base 1. CDR1 and CDR2, looked up from the germline V gene (reference sequence), are GTSNPN and SVGIG.